This entry lists 5 T cell receptor beta chains sequenced from one sample in a study of monozygotic twins with inflammatory bowel disease. Using the 5' RACE reads, TCRdb records one entry per CDR3 protein without DNA. The sample has under 130,000 distinct CDR3 sequences; the top ten hold 1.5% to 2%. Source material: blood. These receptor sequences come from a human donor with ulcerative colitis or Crohn's disease, or a healthy co-twin of an affected twin (not recorded which).

The chain links TRBV7-2 to TRBJ2-5; TCRdb's D call of TRBD1 is untestable without DNA. CDR1 is SGHTA, CDR2 FQGNSA, per germline. CDR3 size: 16 residues. This CDR3 reads CASSLILTGRWETQYF.

The chain uses TRBV18 and TRBJ2-3; TCRdb gives TRBD1 as the D gene, but with no DNA this cannot be confirmed. This CDR3 contains 17 residues. Germline V gene data show CDR1 as KGHSH and CDR2 as LQKENI. The CDR3 sequence: CASSPLKRGLRTDTQYF.

The V gene is TRBV10-3, the J gene TRBJ2-7; the TCRdb call, TRBD2, lacks DNA for checking. The CDR3 totals 16 residues. Looked up from germline, CDR1 is ENHRY and CDR2 is SYGVKD. The CDR3 loop is CAISEPGTSGSYEQYF.

This chain connects TRBV20-1 to TRBJ2-4; absent DNA, TCRdb's TRBD1 call cannot be checked. Germline CDR1 reads DFQATT; CDR2 reads SNEGSKA (reference sequence). CDR3 length: 17 residues. The CDR3 sequence: CSARDLDTAGGGNIQYF.

The J gene is TRBJ2-4, the V gene TRBV11-1; TCRdb indicates TRBD2, and absent DNA this call remains unverified. The CDR3 spans 18 residues. Germline lookup yields CDR1 SGHAT and CDR2 FQDESV (reference sequence). The CDR3 loop reads CASSLFGGGELAKNIQYF.